Below, 30 T cell receptor beta chains from the same sample are listed, as sequenced in a study of T cells in Graves' hyperthyroidism and ophthalmopathy. RNA transcripts gave rise to amplified TCR beta CDR3 regions. HTBI primers drove first-round RT-PCR of the TCR CDR3. TCRdb redid the calling of the multiplex PCR reads with MiXCR, one entry per CDR3 protein. The sample lists over 550,000 distinct CDR3 sequences; around 17% were seen once. Sample: blood. These receptors all come from a woman younger than 35 with Graves' hyperthyroidism.

This clonotype appeared many times. The chain is built from TRBV11-2 and TRBJ2-5; a possible D gene is TRBD1 (5 bases). Germline lookup yields CDR1 SGHAT and CDR2 FQNNGV. Trimming took off 5 bases at V and 5 bases at J, with 9 bases between the two ends. The length of the CDR3 is 12 residues. In DNA form, the CDR3 reads TGTGCCAGCAGCATTTACAGGGAGACCCAGTACTTC. It is translated as CASSIYRETQYF.

This clonotype has a count of ten or more. V and J are TRBV29-1 and TRBJ1-1; 11 nucleotides agree with TRBD1. The CDR3 has 14 residues. Germline CDR1 SQVTM, CDR2 ANQGSEA. The V segment lost 7 bases and the J segment 3 bases; nucleotides outside the gene matches: 7. CDR3: CSGDRGVVDTEAFF. CDR3 nucleotides: TGCAGCGGGGACAGGGGGGTGGTGGACACTGAAGCTTTCTTT.

The chain combines TRBV6-2 or TRBV6-3 with TRBJ2-7; D is possibly TRBD2 (6 bases). The CDR3 is 13 residues long. The germline gives CDR1 MNHEY, CDR2 SVGEGT. Trimming pared 5 bases from V and 7 bases from J, leaving 15 bases between. The CDR3 nucleotides read TGTGCCAGCAGTGAGGACTATTTGGGGGAGCAGTACTTC. This encodes CASSEDYLGEQYF.

This clonotype was seen only once. The chain links TRBV19 to TRBJ1-3; D uncertain. This CDR3 is built from 14 residues. Trimming took 5 bases from V and 0 from J, leaving 8 bases between them. CDR1 LNHDA and CDR2 SQIVND come from the germline V gene (reference sequence). The CDR3 coding sequence is TGTGCCAGTAGTCCTTGGATCTCTGGAAACACCATATATTTT. It encodes CASSPWISGNTIYF.

This clonotype was picked up a small number of times. V usage is TRBV4-3 and J usage is TRBJ1-2; no firm D call. This CDR3 has 14 residues. CDR1 is LGHNA and CDR2 is YSLEER in the germline V gene. Trimming took 5 bases from V and 4 from J, leaving 14 bases between them. CDR3 residues: CASSVRAEGYGYTF. The DNA for the CDR3 is TGCGCCAGCAGCGTCCGGGCCGAGGGCTATGGCTACACCTTC.

The chain recombines TRBV9 with TRBJ2-1; possible D gene TRBD2, 6 bases. Deletions cut 3 bases from V and 0 bases from J, with 10 bases between. The CDR3 totals 15 residues. Germline CDR1 reads SGDLS; CDR2 reads YYNGEE. CDR3 sequence reads: CASSGAGSSYNEQFF. The CDR3 DNA sequence: TGTGCCAGCAGCGGTGCGGGGAGCTCCTACAATGAGCAGTTCTTC. Drawing the rest from reference TRBV9 and TRBJ2-1, the complete variable domain is DSGVTQTPKHLITATGQRVTLRCSPRSGDLSVYWYQQSLDQGLQFLIQYYNGEERAKGNILERFSAQQFPDLHSELNLSSLELGDSALYFCASSGAGSSYNEQFFGPGTRLTVL.

In this sample, this clonotype turned up a few times. The gene calls are TRBV19 and TRBJ2-7; TRBD2 aligns across 12 bases. Trimming cost V 6 bases and J 5 bases; bases outside gene matches: 11. This CDR3 contains 16 residues. The germline CDR1 and CDR2 sequences are LNHDA and SQIVND (reference sequence). The CDR3 DNA is TGTGCCAGTAGAAGCACTAGCGGGGGGATCATCAACGAGCAGTACTTC. This encodes CASRSTSGGIINEQYF. The full variable domain, in which reference TRBV19 and TRBJ2-7 provide the parts outside the CDR3, is DGGITQSPKYLFRKEGQNVTLSCEQNLNHDAMYWYRQDPGQGLRLIYYSQIVNDFQKGDIAEGYSVSREKKESFPLTVTSAQKNPTAFYLCASRSTSGGIINEQYFGPGTRLTVT.

This clonotype has at least ten counts. J is TRBJ1-1 and V is TRBV27; D remains unclear. V shed 3 bases and J shed 4 bases, with 12 bases lying between them. Germline assignment: CDR1 MNHEY and CDR2 SMNVEV (reference sequence). The CDR3 is 14 residues long. This CDR3 reads CASSFRGEVTEAFF. The CDR3 bases are TGTGCCAGCAGTTTCCGGGGTGAGGTCACTGAAGCTTTCTTT.

J is TRBJ1-6 and V is TRBV18; D gene unclear. Per the germline V gene, CDR1 is KGHSH and CDR2 is LQKENI. The CDR3 is 16 residues long. With 2 bases removed from V and 4 bases from J, the gap between germline ends came to 12 bases. CDR3 amino acids: CASSPNNSGYNSPLHF. The CDR3 nucleotides are TGTGCCAGCTCACCAAATAACTCCGGTTATAATTCACCCCTCCACTTT.

This clonotype was found many times. V gene TRBV11-2 combines with J gene TRBJ2-5; D may match TRBD1 or TRBD2 (5 bases each). The germline V and J ends were trimmed by 0 bases and 5 bases, with 16 bases remaining between them. Per the germline V gene, CDR1 is SGHAT and CDR2 is FQNNGV. CDR3 length equals 16 residues. Here the CDR3 reads CASSLDRGLAGETQYF. CDR3 coding DNA: TGTGCCAGCAGCTTAGACCGGGGCCTCGCTGGGGAGACCCAGTACTTC.

This clonotype was recorded a few times. This chain joins TRBV28 and TRBJ2-3, with D perhaps matching TRBD2 (5 bases). In germline, CDR1 is MDHEN, CDR2 SYDVKM. The CDR3 consists of 13 residues. The V gene lost 8 bases and the J gene lost 2 bases, with 11 bases spanning the gap. For the CDR3, the DNA is TGTGCCAGCCGGGATGCCCTCACAGATACGCAGTATTTT. Translation: CASRDALTDTQYF.

This clonotype was observed many times. The rearrangement links TRBV30 to TRBJ2-7; D is unresolved. V lost 1 base and J 2 bases, leaving 3 bases between the germline ends. The CDR3 contains 11 residues. The germline V gene has CDR1 GTSNPN and CDR2 SVGIG (reference sequence). The CDR3 reads CAWSATYEQYF. CDR3 bases: TGTGCCTGGAGTGCGACCTACGAGCAGTACTTC.

Comment on this clonotype: A read error may be the cause here, since a much bigger clone is one base away. The J gene is TRBJ2-1, the V gene TRBV28; D call uncertain. This CDR3 has 15 residues. CDR1 is MDHEN and CDR2 is SYDVKM in the germline V gene. CDR3 amino acids: CASSKDQYSHNEQFF. DNA of the CDR3: TGTGCCAGCAGCAAAGACCAATACTCCCACAATGAGCAGTTCTTC.

This chain links TRBV20-1 with TRBJ1-5; D uncertain. This CDR3 is 14 amino acids long. Looked up from germline, CDR1 is DFQATT and CDR2 is SNEGSKA (reference sequence). The V end lost 5 bases, the J end lost 0 bases, and 11 bases lay between the germline ends. The CDR3 DNA follows: TGCAGTGCTTCTCTGGACCTTAGCAATCAGCCCCAGCATTTT. Its translation: CSASLDLSNQPQHF.

This clonotype came up many times. The chain combines TRBV11-2 with TRBJ2-5, with D perhaps assigned TRBD1 or TRBD2 (6 bases each). The CDR3 length is 15 residues. The V gene lost 4 bases and the J gene lost 8 bases, with 20 bases spanning the gap. Per germline, CDR1 SGHAT and CDR2 FQNNGV. The CDR3, as DNA: TGTGCCAGCAGCTCTTTGTCCGGGGGCCGAGGAACCCAGTACTTC. It is translated as CASSSLSGGRGTQYF.

This clonotype has at least ten counts. J is TRBJ1-2 and V is TRBV11-2, with D unresolved. Germline values: CDR1 SGHAT, CDR2 FQNNGV. There are 14 residues in the CDR3. The V end was cut by 6 bases, the J end by 6 bases, with 17 bases between. The CDR3 region is CASRRVGRDNGYTF. In DNA form, the CDR3 reads TGTGCCAGCAGGAGGGTGGGCAGAGATAATGGCTACACCTTC.

This clonotype came up many times. The V call is TRBV20-1, the J call TRBJ2-3; TRBD2 is a possible D gene (5 bases). The CDR3 loop spans 13 amino acids. V lost 1 base, J lost 0 bases, and 5 bases lay in between. Per the germline V gene, CDR1 is DFQATT and CDR2 is SNEGSKA (reference sequence). CDR3 amino acids: CSARGESTDTQYF. CDR3 DNA sequence: TGCAGTGCTAGAGGGGAGAGCACAGATACGCAGTATTTT.

This clonotype has just a few counts. This chain links TRBV28 with TRBJ2-1; TRBD2 agrees at 13 bases. The V segment lost 5 bases and the J segment 8 bases; nucleotides outside the gene matches: 3. The CDR3 is 14 residues long. Germline V gene lookup returns CDR1 MDHEN and CDR2 SYDVKM. CDR3 in amino acids: CASSGLAGAHEQFF. CDR3 in DNA: TGTGCCAGCAGTGGACTAGCGGGAGCTCATGAGCAGTTCTTC.

At least ten counts were recorded for this clonotype. The chain has TRBV7-3 and TRBJ2-7; maybe TRBD2 (5 bases). V was trimmed by 5 bases and J by 1 base, leaving 15 bases between them. The CDR3 is made up of 15 amino acids. Germline V gene data show CDR1 as SGHTA and CDR2 as FQGTGA. This chain's CDR3 is CASSLRPGSSYEQYF. In DNA form, the CDR3 reads TGTGCCAGCAGCCTAAGACCGGGGTCATCCTACGAGCAGTACTTC.

The sample holds many counts of this clonotype. The chain links TRBV12-3 or TRBV12-4 to TRBJ2-4, with TRBD2 matching over 16 bases. V was pared by 6 bases and J by 2 bases, with 10 bases of the junction left unmatched. The CDR3 length is 19 residues. CDR3 DNA sequence: TGTGCCAGCAGAAAAGGGACTAGCGGGGGGGCCGAGACCAAAAACATTCAGTACTTC. This sequence encodes CASRKGTSGGAETKNIQYF.

This clonotype showed up many times. This chain connects TRBV11-2 to TRBJ2-7; possibly TRBD1 or TRBD2 for D (7 bases each). Germline CDR1 and CDR2: SGHAT and FQNNGV. This CDR3 has 17 residues. Trimming took off 5 bases at V and 1 base at J, with 21 bases between the two ends. CDR3: CASSPPGGAGLSYEQYF. CDR3 nucleotides: TGTGCCAGCAGCCCCCCAGGGGGGGCAGGGTTATCCTACGAGCAGTACTTC.

There are a few counts of this clonotype. This rearrangement joins TRBV20-1 to TRBJ1-2; 7 bases are a match to TRBD1. CDR3 length: 15 amino acids. CDR1 and CDR2 from the germline V gene are DFQATT and SNEGSKA (reference sequence). The V gene end was trimmed by 1 base and the J gene end by 4 bases; junction bases not matched to a gene: 9. CDR3 loop: CSARVPRGVSYGYTF. In DNA, the CDR3 is TGCAGTGCTAGAGTACCCAGGGGGGTCAGCTATGGCTACACCTTC.

The chain links TRBV19 to TRBJ1-1; a possible D gene is TRBD1 (5 bases). The CDR3 loop spans 19 amino acids. In germline, CDR1 is LNHDA, CDR2 SQIVND (reference sequence). V dropped 3 bases and J dropped 0 bases, with 23 bases sitting between them. The CDR3 loop reads CASSIGQDKTFSLNTEAFF. In DNA, the CDR3 is TGTGCCAGTAGTATTGGGCAGGACAAGACCTTTTCCTTGAACACTGAAGCTTTCTTT.

This clonotype appeared many times. In nucleotides, the CDR3 is TGTGCCAGCAGCCAAGCAAGCACTAGCGGGTCCTACAATGAGCAGTTCTTC. Protein product: CASSQASTSGSYNEQFF. This rearrangement joins TRBV3-1 to TRBJ2-1, with 9 bases aligning to TRBD2. The CDR3 contains 17 residues. Trimming at V came to 1 base and at J to 1 base, leaving 5 bases not matched to a gene. Germline V CDR1 and CDR2: LGHDT, YNNKEL (reference sequence).

This clonotype was seen ten or more times. The chain combines TRBV5-6 with TRBJ2-2; tentatively, D is TRBD2 (6 bases). The CDR3 extends over 15 amino acids. V lost 0 bases and J 1 base, leaving 7 bases between the germline ends. CDR1 SGHDT and CDR2 YYEEEE come from the germline V gene. The CDR3 DNA reads as TGTGCCAGCAGCTTGGGCGGGATGAACACCGGGGAGCTGTTTTTT. This translates into CASSLGGMNTGELFF.

The V call is TRBV6-6, the J call TRBJ2-3; TRBD2 matches 7 bases. The V segment lost 0 bases and the J segment 0 bases; nucleotides outside the gene matches: 3. The CDR3 runs to 16 residues. Germline values: CDR1 MNHNY, CDR2 SVGAGI (reference sequence). Written as DNA, the CDR3 is TGTGCCAGCAGTTACTCAAGCGGGATTAGCACAGATACGCAGTATTTT. Protein: CASSYSSGISTDTQYF.

The sample holds a few counts of this clonotype. The rearrangement joins TRBV15 to TRBJ2-5, with 9 bases matching TRBD2. CDR1 and CDR2 from the germline V gene are LNHNV and YYDKDF (reference sequence). J lost 1 base, V lost 1 base, and 4 bases had no gene match. This CDR3 region has 16 residues. The CDR3 nucleotides read TGTGCCACCAGCAGAGGGCTAGCGGGAATCCAAGAGACCCAGTACTTC. This encodes CATSRGLAGIQETQYF.

About this clonotype itself: One end of the junction does not line up with germline, which may come from a read error. In DNA, the CDR3 is TGCGCCAGCGGCTTGGTGGGAGACGCCGGGGAGCTGTTTTTT. This gives the protein CASGLVGDAGELFF. This sequence joins TRBV5-1 and TRBJ2-2, with a weak D call TRBD2 (5 bases). CDR3 size: 14 residues. Germline V gene sequence: CDR1 SGHRS, CDR2 YFSETQ.

CDR3 nucleotide sequence: TGCGCCGCTCGGTCGGGGGAGACCCAGTACTTC. This sequence encodes CAARSGETQYF. The chain joins TRBV5-1 to TRBJ2-5; D is possibly TRBD2 (5 bases). Germline CDR1 SGHRS, CDR2 YFSETQ. This CDR3 region has 11 residues. Trimming left V 10 bases short and J 5 bases short, with 12 bases between.

This clonotype came up many times. The V and J genes are TRBV4-1 and TRBJ2-5; 8 nucleotides match TRBD1. Unmatched junction bases numbered 8, after V lost 4 bases and J lost 4 bases. CDR1 MGHRA and CDR2 YSYEKL come from the germline V gene. The length of the CDR3 is 15 residues. CDR3 nucleotide sequence: TGCGCCAGCAGCCTATCGGACAGGGTGAGAGAGACCCAGTACTTC. Amino acids: CASSLSDRVRETQYF.